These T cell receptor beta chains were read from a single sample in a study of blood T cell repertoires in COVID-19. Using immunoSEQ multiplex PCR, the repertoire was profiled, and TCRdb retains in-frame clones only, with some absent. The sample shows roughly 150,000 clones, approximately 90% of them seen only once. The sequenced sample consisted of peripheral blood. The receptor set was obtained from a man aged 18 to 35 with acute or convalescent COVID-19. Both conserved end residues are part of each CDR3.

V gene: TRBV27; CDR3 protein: CASLGLARGGELFF
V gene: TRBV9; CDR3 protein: CASSDRRTPGLAGGGDEQFF
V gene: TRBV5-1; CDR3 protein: CASSTGTSGRDEQFF
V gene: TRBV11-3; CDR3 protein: CASSLGDTLQETQYF
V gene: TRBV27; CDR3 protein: CASSLSPSQGRGNQPQHF
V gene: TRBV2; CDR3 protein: CASTLGGTPNNSPLHF
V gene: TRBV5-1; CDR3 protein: CASSSRVGGMIEQFF
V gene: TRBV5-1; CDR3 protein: CASSPLPPGYSTDTQYF
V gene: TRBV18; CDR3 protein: CASSLGQLSGNTIYF
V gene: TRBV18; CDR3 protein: CASSPPGQAATNEKLFF
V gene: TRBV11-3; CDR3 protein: CASSLDEQTEQFF
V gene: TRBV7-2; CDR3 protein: CASSARTASYTF
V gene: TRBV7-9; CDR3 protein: CASSLISGLSPEAFF